This T cell receptor beta chain was observed in a study of T cell responses to AZD1222 COVID-19 vaccine. Notes on the study in general: The donor group comprised mostly white British people and more females; the analysis possibly underestimated clonal diversity. Of spike-specific TCRs, nearly half reportedly target regions left unmutated in variants. Just six AZD1222 recipients were seropositive at baseline. There were vaccine-associated CD4 TCRs across spike, dominant at 160-218 and 743-854.

Assay used: immunoSEQ multiplex PCR; TCRdb lists only in-frame clones, some missing. The sample has 75,000 to 100,000 clones, around nine tenths seen once. As to this clone: Antigen unknown.

The CDR3 has 14 amino acids. The trim removed 2 bases at V and 6 bases at J, leaving 7 bases unmatched. The germline V gene has CDR1 MNHNS and CDR2 SASEGT. This specimen consisted of peripheral blood, obtained on day 0 of AZD1222 vaccination. The chain has TRBV6-1 and TRBJ2-7; 7 bases agree with TRBD1. The TCR originated in an adult in good health. In DNA form, the CDR3 reads TGTGCCAGCAGTGAACAGGGACAGTTGAGCGAGCAGTACTTC. This encodes CASSEQGQLSEQYF.